This T cell receptor beta chain was identified during a study of blood T cell repertoires in COVID-19. Study background: Donors in the United States, Italy and Spain gave samples during acute or convalescent COVID-19.

Followed over time, Seattle patients had been enrolled while infection was active. Under the authors' procedure: How many nucleated cells were present was estimated from reference gene primer amplification. Libraries were prepared by immunoSEQ multiplex PCR; TCRdb keeps only in-frame clonotypes and omits some of them. Clonal size and the V and J genes are those of that table, whereas D and trimming came from the DNA. The data contain about 230,000 clones, nearly 85% of them singletons. J was trimmed by 7 bases and V by 7 bases; bases with no gene match: 3. The CDR3 sequence is 14 residues long. Germline CDR1 is SNHLY and CDR2 is FYNNEI.

This chain joins TRBV2 and TRBJ2-1; 14 bases are a match to TRBD2. The receptor comes from a young woman with COVID-19, enrolled during active disease. Sequenced sample: peripheral blood. In nucleotides, the CDR3 is TGTGCCAGCATTGGGACTAGCGGGGGAAATGAGCAGTTCTTC. It specifies CASIGTSGGNEQFF.